This T cell receptor beta chain was obtained from a study of PD-L1 blockade in urothelial cancer. Whole-study context: Across blood samples, T cells had a median count of approximately 140,000.

This sample's time point: pretreatment peripheral blood. The CDR3 is 14 residues long. The germline gives CDR1 SGDLS, CDR2 YYNGEE. With 3 bases removed from V and 10 bases from J, the gap between germline ends came to 17 bases. Synthetic analogs of TCR templates were spiked into every PCR. Using immunoSEQ multiplex PCR, the repertoire was profiled, and TCRdb retains in-frame clones only, with some absent. This table has some 56,000 clones, more than 80% appearing once. The chain joins TRBV9 to TRBJ2-1, with D unclear. Sample: PBMCs, taken around atezolizumab (anti-PD-L1) treatment. The TCR sequence derives from a man in his forties or fifties with urothelial cancer. The CDR3 sequence is CASSEDIYFGEQFF. As DNA, the CDR3 is TGTGCCAGCAGCGAGGATATTTACTTCGGGGAGCAGTTCTTC.